The 8 T cell receptor beta chains in this list originate from one sample, sequenced in a study of cytomegalovirus exposure and HLA in healthy donors. The PCR contained 60 Vbeta and 13 Jbeta primers. Repertoires were generated with immunoSEQ multiplex PCR, while TCRdb's copy carries only in-frame clones and drops some. This sample has some 150,000 clones, with roughly 80% found just once. The sample comprised PBMCs. The receptors were sampled from a man aged 25 to 40 in good health and CMV-seropositive.

The chain carries TRBV7-9 and TRBJ1-2; 7 nucleotides line up with TRBD1. CDR1 SEHNR and CDR2 FQNEAQ come from the germline V gene (reference sequence). This CDR3 has 13 amino acids. CDR3 nucleotide sequence: TGTTTGAGTGGGGACAGTTCCCTCTATGGCTACACCTTC. Residues: CLSGDSSLYGYTF.

The table lists this clone with a count of one. This chain uses TRBV5-4 with TRBJ1-1; 10 positions match TRBD1. Germline assignment: CDR1 SGHNT and CDR2 YYREEE (reference sequence). The J segment lost 5 bases and the V segment lost 0 bases, leaving 4 bases of the junction unmatched. The CDR3 spans 15 residues. In DNA, the CDR3 is TGTGCCAGCAGCTTGGCCAAGGACAGGGGGACTGAAGCTTTCTTT. It codes for CASSLAKDRGTEAFF.

This chain connects TRBV2 to TRBJ1-1, with TRBD1 identical over 11 bases. CDR1 and CDR2 (germline): SNHLY, FYNNEI. This CDR3 is 14 amino acids long. The V gene end was trimmed by 5 bases and the J gene end by 4 bases; junction bases not matched to a gene: 3. Here the CDR3 DNA reads TGTGCCAGCAGTAAGGGACAGGGGGTCACTGAAGCTTTCTTT. Amino acids: CASSKGQGVTEAFF.

This chain links TRBV7-9 with TRBJ2-3; 9 nucleotides match TRBD1. The CDR3 spans 16 residues. Germline CDR1 SEHNR, CDR2 FQNEAQ (reference sequence). V lost 2 bases, J lost 2 bases, and 5 bases stayed unmatched. CDR3 DNA: TGTGCCAGCAGCTTATTTGGACAGGGGTCCACAGATACGCAGTATTTT. Translation gives CASSLFGQGSTDTQYF.

The chain carries TRBV5-4 and TRBJ1-1, with TRBD1 as a possible D gene (6 bases). The V and J ends lost 5 bases and 4 bases respectively, with 9 bases between them. The CDR3 runs 12 residues. Germline V gene data show CDR1 as SGHNT and CDR2 as YYREEE (reference sequence). The CDR3 coding sequence is TGTGCCAGCAGGGGGGGGCCCACTGAAGCTTTCTTT. Amino acid sequence: CASRGGPTEAFF.

The table lists this clone with a few counts. This chain links TRBV11-2 with TRBJ1-3; 9 bases fit TRBD1. V lost 5 bases and J lost 4; bases outside the gene matches: 3. The CDR3 runs to 14 residues. Germline values: CDR1 SGHAT, CDR2 FQNNGV. CDR3 coding DNA: TGTGCCAGCAGCCAAGGGACAGGGGGAAACACCATATATTTT. Its protein is CASSQGTGGNTIYF.

This clone was counted between two and nine times. V gene TRBV2 combines with J gene TRBJ1-4; 8 nucleotides line up with TRBD1. The CDR3 length is 15 residues. Germline V CDR1 and CDR2: SNHLY, FYNNEI. The junction had 2 bases not matched to a gene; V was cut back by 5 bases and J by 0 bases. The CDR3 bases are TGTGCCAGCAGTCAACAGGGGGCAACTAATGAAAAACTGTTTTTT. It specifies CASSQQGATNEKLFF.

This clone came up once. J is TRBJ1-2 and V is TRBV30, with D perhaps TRBD1 (5 bases). CDR3 length: 13 residues. Germline CDR1 reads GTSNPN; CDR2 reads SVGIG (reference sequence). The V end lost 4 bases, the J end lost 4 bases, and 13 bases lay between the germline ends. CDR3 nucleotides: TGTGCCTGGACCCGGAACGGGGGCTATGGCTACACCTTC. Its translation: CAWTRNGGYGYTF.